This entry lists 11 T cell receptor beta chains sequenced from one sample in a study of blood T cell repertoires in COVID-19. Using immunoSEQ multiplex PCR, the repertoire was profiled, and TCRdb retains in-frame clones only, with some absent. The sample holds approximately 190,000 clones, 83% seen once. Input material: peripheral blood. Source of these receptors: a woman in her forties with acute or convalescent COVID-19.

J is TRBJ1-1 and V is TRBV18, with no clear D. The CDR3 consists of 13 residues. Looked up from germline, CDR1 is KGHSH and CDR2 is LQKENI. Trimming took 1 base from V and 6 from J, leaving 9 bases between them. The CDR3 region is CASSPRQEAEAFF. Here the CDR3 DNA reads TGTGCCAGCTCACCACGCCAGGAGGCTGAAGCTTTCTTT.

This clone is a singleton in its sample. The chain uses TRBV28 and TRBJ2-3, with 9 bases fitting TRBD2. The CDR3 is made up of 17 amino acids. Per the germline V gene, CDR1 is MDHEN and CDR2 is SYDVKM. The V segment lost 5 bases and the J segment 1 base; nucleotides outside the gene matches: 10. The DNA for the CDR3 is TGTGCCAGCAGTCCCCCCGGGCCTAGCGGGGGCACAGATACGCAGTATTTT. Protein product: CASSPPGPSGGTDTQYF.

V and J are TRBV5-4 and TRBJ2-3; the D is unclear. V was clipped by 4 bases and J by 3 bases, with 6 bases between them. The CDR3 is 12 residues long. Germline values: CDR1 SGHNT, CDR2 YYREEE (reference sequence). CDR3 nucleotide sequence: TGTGCCAGCAGCCTCGTTACAGATACGCAGTATTTT. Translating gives CASSLVTDTQYF.

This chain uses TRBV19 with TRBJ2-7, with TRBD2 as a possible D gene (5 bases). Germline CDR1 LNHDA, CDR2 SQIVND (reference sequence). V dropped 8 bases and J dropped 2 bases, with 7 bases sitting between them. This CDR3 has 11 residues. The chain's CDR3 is CASRGTYEQYF. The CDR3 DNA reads TGTGCCAGTCGGGGAACCTACGAGCAGTACTTC. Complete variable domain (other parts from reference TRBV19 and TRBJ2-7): DGGITQSPKYLFRKEGQNVTLSCEQNLNHDAMYWYRQDPGQGLRLIYYSQIVNDFQKGDIAEGYSVSREKKESFPLTVTSAQKNPTAFYLCASRGTYEQYFGPGTRLTVT.

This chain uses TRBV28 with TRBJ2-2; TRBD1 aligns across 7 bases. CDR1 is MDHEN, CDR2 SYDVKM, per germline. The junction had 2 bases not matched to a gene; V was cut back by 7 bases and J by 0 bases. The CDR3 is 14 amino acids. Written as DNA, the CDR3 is TGTGCCAGCACCGGGACAGCGAACACCGGGGAGCTGTTTTTT. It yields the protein CASTGTANTGELFF.

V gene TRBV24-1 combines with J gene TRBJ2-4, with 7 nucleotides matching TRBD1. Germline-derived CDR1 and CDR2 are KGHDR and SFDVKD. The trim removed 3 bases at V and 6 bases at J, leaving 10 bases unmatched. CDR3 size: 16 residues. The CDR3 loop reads CATSDGRRGTANIQYF. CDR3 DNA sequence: TGTGCCACCAGTGATGGTCGCAGGGGGACCGCAAACATTCAGTACTTC.

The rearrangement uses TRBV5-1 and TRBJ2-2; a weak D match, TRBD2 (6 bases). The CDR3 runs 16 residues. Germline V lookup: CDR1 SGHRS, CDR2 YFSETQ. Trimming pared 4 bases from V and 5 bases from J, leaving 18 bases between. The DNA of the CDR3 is TGCGCCAGCAGCCCCGCGGGGATACGAGATACCGGGGAGCTGTTTTTT. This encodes CASSPAGIRDTGELFF.

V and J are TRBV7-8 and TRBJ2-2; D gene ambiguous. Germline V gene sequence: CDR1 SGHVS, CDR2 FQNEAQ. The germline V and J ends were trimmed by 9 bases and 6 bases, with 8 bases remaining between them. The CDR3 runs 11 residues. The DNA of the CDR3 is TGTGCCAGTACGGAGTCCGGGGAGCTGTTTTTT. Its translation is CASTESGELFF.

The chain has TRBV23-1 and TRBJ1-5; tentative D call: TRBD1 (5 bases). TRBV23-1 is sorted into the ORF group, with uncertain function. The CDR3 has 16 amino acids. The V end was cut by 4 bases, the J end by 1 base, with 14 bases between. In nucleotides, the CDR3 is TGCGCCAGCAGTCCCCGGACGGGGGAGAGCAATCAGCCCCAGCATTTT. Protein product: CASSPRTGESNQPQHF.

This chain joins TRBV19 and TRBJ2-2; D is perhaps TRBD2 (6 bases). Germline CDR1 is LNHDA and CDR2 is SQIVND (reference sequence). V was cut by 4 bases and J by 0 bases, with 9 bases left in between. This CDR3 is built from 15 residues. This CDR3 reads CASSRGVANTGELFF. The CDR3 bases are TGTGCCAGTAGTAGGGGGGTTGCGAACACCGGGGAGCTGTTTTTT.

CDR3 amino acids: CASSPPNRDPAEAFF. DNA of the CDR3: TGTGCCAGCAGCCCACCCAACAGGGATCCGGCTGAAGCTTTCTTT. The chain joins TRBV9 to TRBJ1-1, with D perhaps matching TRBD1 (6 bases). The ends were cut back, 4 bases at V and 6 bases at J, with 19 bases in the middle. The CDR3 length is 15 residues. Germline V gene lookup returns CDR1 SGDLS and CDR2 YYNGEE.